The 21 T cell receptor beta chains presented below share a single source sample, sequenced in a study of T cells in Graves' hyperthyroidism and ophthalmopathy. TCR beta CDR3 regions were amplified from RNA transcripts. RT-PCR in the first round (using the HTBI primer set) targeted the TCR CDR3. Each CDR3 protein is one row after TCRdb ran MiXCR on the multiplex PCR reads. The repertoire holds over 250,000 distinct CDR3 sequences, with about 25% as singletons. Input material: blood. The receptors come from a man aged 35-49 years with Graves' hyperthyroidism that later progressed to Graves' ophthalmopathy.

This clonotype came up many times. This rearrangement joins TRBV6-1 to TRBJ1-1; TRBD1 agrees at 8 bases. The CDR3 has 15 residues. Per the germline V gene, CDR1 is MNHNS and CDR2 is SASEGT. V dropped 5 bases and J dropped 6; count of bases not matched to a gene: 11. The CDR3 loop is CASSKHGQGPAEAFF. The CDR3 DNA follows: TGTGCCAGCAGTAAACACGGACAGGGACCCGCTGAAGCTTTCTTT.

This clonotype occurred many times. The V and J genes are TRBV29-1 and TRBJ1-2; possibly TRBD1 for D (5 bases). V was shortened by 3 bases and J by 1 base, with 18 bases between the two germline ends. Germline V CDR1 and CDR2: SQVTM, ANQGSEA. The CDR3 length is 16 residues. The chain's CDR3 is CSVDYPPRGYNYGYTF. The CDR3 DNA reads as TGCAGCGTTGATTATCCGCCCCGGGGGTATAACTATGGCTACACCTTC. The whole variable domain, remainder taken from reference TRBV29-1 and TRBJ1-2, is SAVISQKPSRDICQRGTSLTIQCQVDSQVTMMFWYRQQPGQSLTLIATANQGSEATYESGFVIDKFPISRPNLTFSTLTVSNMSPEDSSIYLCSVDYPPRGYNYGYTFGSGTRLTVV.

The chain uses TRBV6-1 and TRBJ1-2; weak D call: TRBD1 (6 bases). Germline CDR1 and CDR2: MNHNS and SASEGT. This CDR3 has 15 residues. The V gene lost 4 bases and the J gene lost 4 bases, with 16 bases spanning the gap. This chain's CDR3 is CASSASGQLVYGYTF. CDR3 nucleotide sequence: TGTGCCAGCAGTGCCTCTGGACAGCTTGTCTATGGCTACACCTTC.

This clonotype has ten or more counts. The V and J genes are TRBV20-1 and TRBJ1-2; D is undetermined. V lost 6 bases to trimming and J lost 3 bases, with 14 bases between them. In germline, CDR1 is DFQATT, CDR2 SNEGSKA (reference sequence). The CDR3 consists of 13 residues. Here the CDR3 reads CSATKTADYGYTF. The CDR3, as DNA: TGCAGTGCAACGAAAACGGCGGACTATGGCTACACCTTC.

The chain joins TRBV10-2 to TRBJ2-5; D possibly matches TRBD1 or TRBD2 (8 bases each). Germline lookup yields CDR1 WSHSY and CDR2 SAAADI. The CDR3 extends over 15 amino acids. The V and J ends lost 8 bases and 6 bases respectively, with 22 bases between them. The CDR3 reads CASYQGAGGGKTQYF. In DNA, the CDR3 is TGCGCCAGCTACCAGGGGGCGGGGGGAGGAAAGACCCAGTACTTC.

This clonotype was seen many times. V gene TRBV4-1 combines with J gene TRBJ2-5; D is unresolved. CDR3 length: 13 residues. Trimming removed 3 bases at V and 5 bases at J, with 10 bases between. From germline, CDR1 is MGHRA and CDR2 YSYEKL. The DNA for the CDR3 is TGCGCCAGCAGCCAGAATCCCGGGGAGACCCAGTACTTC. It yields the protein CASSQNPGETQYF.

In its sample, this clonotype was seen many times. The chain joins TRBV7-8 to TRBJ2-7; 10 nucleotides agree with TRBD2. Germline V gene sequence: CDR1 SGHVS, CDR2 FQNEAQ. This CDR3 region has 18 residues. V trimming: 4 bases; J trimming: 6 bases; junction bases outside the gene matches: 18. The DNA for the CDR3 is TGTGCCAGCAGCTCTCTTATCTCGCTGGGGCTAGCGGGAGCCGAGCAGTACTTC. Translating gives CASSSLISLGLAGAEQYF.

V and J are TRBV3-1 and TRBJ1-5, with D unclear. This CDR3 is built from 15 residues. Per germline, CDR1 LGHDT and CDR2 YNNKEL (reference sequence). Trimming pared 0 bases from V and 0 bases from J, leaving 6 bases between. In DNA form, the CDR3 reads TGTGCCAGCAGCCAAGAAGGCTATAGCAATCAGCCCCAGCATTTT. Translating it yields CASSQEGYSNQPQHF.

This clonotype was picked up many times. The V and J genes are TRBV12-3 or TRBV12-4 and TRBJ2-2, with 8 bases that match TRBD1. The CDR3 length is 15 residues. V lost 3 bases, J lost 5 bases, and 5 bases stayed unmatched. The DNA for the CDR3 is TGTGCCAGCAGTTTCTCAGGGGGCAGTACCGGGGAGCTGTTTTTT. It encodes CASSFSGGSTGELFF.

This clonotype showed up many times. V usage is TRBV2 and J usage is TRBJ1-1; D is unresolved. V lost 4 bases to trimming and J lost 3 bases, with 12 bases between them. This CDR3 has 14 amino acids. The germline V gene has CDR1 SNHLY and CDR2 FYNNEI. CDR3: CASSVIGGDTEAFF. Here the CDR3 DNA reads TGTGCCAGCAGTGTTATAGGCGGGGACACTGAAGCTTTCTTT.

CDR3 coding DNA: TGTGCCAGCAGTCCTACCGGGTTAGCGGGCGCCTACGAGCAGTACTTC. Protein: CASSPTGLAGAYEQYF. The chain couples TRBV28 to TRBJ2-7; 7 bases match TRBD2. Germline-derived CDR1 and CDR2 are MDHEN and SYDVKM. This CDR3 contains 16 residues. After removal of 5 bases from V and 2 bases from J, the junction contained 12 bases not matched to a gene.

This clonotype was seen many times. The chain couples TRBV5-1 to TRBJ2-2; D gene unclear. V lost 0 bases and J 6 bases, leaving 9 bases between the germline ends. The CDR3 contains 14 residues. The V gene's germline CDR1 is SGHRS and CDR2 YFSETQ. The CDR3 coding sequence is TGCGCCAGCAGCTTGGTCCCGGAGTCCGGGGAGCTGTTTTTT. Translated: CASSLVPESGELFF.

The CDR3 sequence: CASWGWNYGYTF. Here the CDR3 DNA reads TGTGCCTCCTGGGGTTGGAACTATGGCTACACCTTC. This sequence joins TRBV6-1 and TRBJ1-2; no clear D gene. Germline V CDR1 and CDR2: MNHNS, SASEGT. The CDR3 is 12 residues long. V dropped 11 bases and J dropped 2 bases, with 12 bases sitting between them.

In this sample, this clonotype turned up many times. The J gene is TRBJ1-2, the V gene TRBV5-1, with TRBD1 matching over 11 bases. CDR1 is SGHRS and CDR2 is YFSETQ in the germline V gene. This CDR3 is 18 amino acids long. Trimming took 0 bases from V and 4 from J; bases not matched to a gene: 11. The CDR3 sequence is CASSLASGTGGLGYGYTF. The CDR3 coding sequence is TGCGCCAGCAGCTTGGCATCCGGGACAGGGGGATTGGGCTATGGCTACACCTTC.

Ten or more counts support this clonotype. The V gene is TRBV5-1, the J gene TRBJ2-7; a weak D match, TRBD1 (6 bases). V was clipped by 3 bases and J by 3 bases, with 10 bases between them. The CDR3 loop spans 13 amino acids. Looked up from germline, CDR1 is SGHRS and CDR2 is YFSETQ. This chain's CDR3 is CASSSYRDYEQYF. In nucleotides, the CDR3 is TGCGCCAGCAGCTCCTACAGGGACTACGAGCAGTACTTC. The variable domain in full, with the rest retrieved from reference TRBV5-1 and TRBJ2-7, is KAGVTQTPRYLIKTRGQQVTLSCSPISGHRSVSWYQQTPGQGLQFLFEYFSETQRNKGNFPGRFSGRQFSNSRSEMNVSTLELGDSALYLCASSSYRDYEQYFGPGTRLTVT.

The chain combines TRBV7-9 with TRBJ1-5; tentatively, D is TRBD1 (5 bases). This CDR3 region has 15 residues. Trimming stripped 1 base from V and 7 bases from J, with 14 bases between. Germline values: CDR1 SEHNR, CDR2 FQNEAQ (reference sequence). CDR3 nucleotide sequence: TGTGCCAGCAGCTTAGAGGGGCTTGGGGACCAGCCCCAGCATTTT. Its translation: CASSLEGLGDQPQHF. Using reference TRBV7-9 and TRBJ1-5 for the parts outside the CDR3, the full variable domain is DTGVSQNPRHKITKRGQNVTFRCDPISEHNRLYWYRQTLGQGPEFLTYFQNEAQLEKSRLLSDRFSAERPKGSFSTLEIQRTEQGDSAMYLCASSLEGLGDQPQHFGDGTRLSIL.

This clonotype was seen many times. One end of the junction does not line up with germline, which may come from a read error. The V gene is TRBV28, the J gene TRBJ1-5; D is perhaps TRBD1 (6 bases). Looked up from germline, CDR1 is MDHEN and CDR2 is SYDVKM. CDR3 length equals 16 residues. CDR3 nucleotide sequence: TGTGCCAGCAGTTTACCCCCAGGGACACACAATCAGCTCCAGCATTTT. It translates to CASSLPPGTHNQLQHF.

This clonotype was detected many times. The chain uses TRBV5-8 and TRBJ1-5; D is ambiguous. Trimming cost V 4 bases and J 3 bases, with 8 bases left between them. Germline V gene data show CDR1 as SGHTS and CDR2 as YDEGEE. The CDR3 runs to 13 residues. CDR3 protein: CASSVGLNQPQHF. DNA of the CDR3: TGTGCCAGCAGCGTCGGGCTCAATCAGCCCCAGCATTTT.

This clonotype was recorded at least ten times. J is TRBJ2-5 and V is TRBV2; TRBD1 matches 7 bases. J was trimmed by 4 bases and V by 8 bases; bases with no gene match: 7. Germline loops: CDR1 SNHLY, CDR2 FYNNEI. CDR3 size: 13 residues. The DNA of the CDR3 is TGTGCCAGCTTCGGACAGGCGGGAGAGACCCAGTACTTC. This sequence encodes CASFGQAGETQYF.

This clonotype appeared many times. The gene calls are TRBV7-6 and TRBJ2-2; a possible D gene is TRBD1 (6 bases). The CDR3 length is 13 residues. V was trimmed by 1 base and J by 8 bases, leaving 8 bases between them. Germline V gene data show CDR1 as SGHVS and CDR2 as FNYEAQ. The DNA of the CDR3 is TGTGCCAGCAGCTTAGGGACAGTTGGGGAGCTGTTTTTT. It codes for CASSLGTVGELFF.

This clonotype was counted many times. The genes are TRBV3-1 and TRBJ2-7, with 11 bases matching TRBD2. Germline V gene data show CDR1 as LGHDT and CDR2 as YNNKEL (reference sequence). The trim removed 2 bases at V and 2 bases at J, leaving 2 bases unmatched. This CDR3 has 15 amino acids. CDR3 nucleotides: TGTGCCAGCAGCCAACTAGCGGGAGGTGCCTACGAGCAGTACTTC. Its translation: CASSQLAGGAYEQYF.